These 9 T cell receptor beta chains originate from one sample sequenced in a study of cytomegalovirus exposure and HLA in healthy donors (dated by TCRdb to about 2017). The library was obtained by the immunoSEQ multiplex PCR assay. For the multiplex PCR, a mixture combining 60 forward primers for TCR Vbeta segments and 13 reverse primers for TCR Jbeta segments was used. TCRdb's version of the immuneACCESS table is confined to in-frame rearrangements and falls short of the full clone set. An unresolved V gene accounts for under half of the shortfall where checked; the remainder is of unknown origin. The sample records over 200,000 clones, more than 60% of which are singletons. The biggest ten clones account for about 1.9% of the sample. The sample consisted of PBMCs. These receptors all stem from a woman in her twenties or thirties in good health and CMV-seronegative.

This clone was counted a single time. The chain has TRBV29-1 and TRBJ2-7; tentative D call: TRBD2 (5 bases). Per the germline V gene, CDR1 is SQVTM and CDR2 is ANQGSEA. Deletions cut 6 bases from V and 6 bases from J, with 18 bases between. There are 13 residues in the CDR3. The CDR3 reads CSVTEDGEREQYF. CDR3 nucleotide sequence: TGCAGCGTCACCGAGGACGGGGAACGCGAGCAGTACTTC.

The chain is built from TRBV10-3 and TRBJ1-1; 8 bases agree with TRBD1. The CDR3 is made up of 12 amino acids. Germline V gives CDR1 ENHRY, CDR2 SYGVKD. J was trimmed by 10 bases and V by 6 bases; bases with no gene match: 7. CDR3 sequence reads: CAIRQQGVAAFF. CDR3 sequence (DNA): TGTGCCATCAGACAACAGGGGGTTGCAGCTTTCTTT.

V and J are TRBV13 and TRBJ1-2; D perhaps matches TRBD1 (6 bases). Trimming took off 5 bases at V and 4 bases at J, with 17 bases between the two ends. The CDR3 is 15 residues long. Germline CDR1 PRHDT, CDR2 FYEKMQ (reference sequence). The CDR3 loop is CASSRTGNLVYGYTF. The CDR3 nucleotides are TGTGCCAGCAGCCGTACAGGGAATTTGGTCTATGGCTACACCTTC. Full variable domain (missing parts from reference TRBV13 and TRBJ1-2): AAGVIQSPRHLIKEKRETATLKCYPIPRHDTVYWYQQGPGQDPQFLISFYEKMQSDKGSIPDRFSAQQFSDYHSELNMSSLELGDSALYFCASSRTGNLVYGYTFGSGTRLTVV.

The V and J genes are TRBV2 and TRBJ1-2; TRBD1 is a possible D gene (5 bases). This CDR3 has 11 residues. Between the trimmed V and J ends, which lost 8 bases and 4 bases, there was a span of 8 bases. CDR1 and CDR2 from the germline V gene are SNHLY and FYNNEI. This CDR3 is CASRQIYGYTF. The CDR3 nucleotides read TGTGCCAGCCGACAGATCTATGGCTACACCTTC.

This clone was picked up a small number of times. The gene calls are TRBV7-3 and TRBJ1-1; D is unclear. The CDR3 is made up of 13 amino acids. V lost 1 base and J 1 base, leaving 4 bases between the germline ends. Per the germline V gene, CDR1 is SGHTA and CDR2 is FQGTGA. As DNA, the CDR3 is TGTGCCAGCAGCTTAAACAGGAACACTGAAGCTTTCTTT. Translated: CASSLNRNTEAFF. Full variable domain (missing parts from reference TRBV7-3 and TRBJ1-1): GAGVSQTPSNKVTEKGKYVELRCDPISGHTALYWYRQSLGQGPEFLIYFQGTGAADDSGLPNDRFFAVRPEGSVSTLKIQRTERGDSAVYLCASSLNRNTEAFFGQGTRLTVV.

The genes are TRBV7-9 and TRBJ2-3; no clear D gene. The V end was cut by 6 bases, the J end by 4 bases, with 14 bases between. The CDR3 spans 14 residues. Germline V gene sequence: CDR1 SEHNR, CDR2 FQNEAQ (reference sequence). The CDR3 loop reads CASSSQHFADTQYF. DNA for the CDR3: TGTGCCAGCAGTTCCCAACATTTCGCAGATACGCAGTATTTT.

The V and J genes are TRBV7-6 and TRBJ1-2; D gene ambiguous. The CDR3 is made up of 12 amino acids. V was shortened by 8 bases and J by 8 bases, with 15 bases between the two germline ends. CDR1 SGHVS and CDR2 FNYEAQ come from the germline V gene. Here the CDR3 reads CASGYPSEGYTF. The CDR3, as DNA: TGTGCCAGCGGCTATCCATCTGAGGGCTACACCTTC.

The CDR3 DNA is TGTGCCAGCAGCTTAGTCCCAGGAGGAACCGGGGAGCTGTTTTTT. As protein: CASSLVPGGTGELFF. This chain links TRBV7-6 with TRBJ2-2; the D gene is possibly TRBD2 (5 bases). Trimming took off 1 base at V and 5 bases at J, with 11 bases between the two ends. This CDR3 spans 15 amino acids. The germline V gene encodes CDR1 SGHVS and CDR2 FNYEAQ.

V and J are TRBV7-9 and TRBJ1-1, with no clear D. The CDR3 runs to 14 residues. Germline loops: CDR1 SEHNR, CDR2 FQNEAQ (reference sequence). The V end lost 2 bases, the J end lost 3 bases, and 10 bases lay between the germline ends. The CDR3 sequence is CASSLLRVDTEAFF. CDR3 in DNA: TGTGCCAGCAGCTTATTGAGGGTGGACACTGAAGCTTTCTTT.